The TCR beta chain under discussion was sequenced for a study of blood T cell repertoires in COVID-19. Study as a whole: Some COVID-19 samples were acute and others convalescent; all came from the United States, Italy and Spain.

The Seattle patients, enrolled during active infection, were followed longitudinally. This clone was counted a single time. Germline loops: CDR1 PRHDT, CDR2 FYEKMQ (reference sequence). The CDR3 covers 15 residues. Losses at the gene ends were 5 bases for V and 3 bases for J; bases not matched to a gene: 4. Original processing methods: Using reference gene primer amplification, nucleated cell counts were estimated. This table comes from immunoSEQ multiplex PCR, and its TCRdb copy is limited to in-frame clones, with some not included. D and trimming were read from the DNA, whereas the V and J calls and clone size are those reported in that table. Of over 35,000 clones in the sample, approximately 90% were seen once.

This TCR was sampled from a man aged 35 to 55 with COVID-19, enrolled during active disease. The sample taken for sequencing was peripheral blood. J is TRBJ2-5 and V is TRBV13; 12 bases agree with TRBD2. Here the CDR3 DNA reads TGTGCCAGCAGCCCACGGACTAGCGGGGAAGAGACCCAGTACTTC. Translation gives CASSPRTSGEETQYF.